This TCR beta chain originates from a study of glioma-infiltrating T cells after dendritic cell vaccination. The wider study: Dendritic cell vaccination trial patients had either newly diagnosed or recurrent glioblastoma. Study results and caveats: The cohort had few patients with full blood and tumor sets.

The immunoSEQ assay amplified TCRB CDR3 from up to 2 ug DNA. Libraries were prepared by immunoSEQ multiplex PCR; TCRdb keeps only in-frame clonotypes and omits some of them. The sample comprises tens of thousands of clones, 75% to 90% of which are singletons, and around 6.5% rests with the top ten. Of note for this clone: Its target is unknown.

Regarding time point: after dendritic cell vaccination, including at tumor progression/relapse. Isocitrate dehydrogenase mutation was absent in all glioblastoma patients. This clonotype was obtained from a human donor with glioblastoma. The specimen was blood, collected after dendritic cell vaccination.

The CDR3, as DNA: TGCGCCAGCAGCTTGGATGGGAGGGAAGAGTTTGGCTACACCTTC. Protein: CASSLDGREEFGYTF. This rearrangement joins TRBV5-1 to TRBJ1-2; no definite D call. The germline V gene encodes CDR1 SGHRS and CDR2 YFSETQ. Trimming shortened V by 0 bases and J by 7 bases, and 16 bases separated the two germline ends. This CDR3 is built from 15 residues.